The rows below give T cell receptor beta chains drawn from one sample of a study of T-cell reconstitution after alpha-beta-depleted transplantation in children. TCRdb used MiXCR to reprocess the PCR reads, holding one entry per CDR3 protein. Counted here are hundreds of thousands of distinct CDR3 sequences, 16% occurring once; the ten biggest clones make up approximately 1%. This specimen consisted of PBMCs from the stem cell graft donor, obtained from the stem cell graft. The receptors derive from a human donor who donated a stem cell graft to a child with acute myeloid leukemia. CDR3s include the opening cysteine and the closing phenylalanine or tryptophan. Fields, in order: CDR3 protein, CDR3 DNA, J gene, D gene, clone size, V gene. A D gene is named only where the DNA matches it firmly. For some rows the clone size is stated as once, few or many, or as a class when expanded; others skip it.

cdr3_aa: CASSLAGGSNEQFF
cdr3_nt: TGTGCCAGCAGTCTAGCGGGGGGGAGTAATGAGCAGTTCTTC
j_call: TRBJ2-1
d_call: TRBD2
clone_size: many
v_call: TRBV27

cdr3_aa: CASSPIRQGNTEAFF
cdr3_nt: TGTGCCAGCTCACCAATCAGACAGGGGAACACTGAAGCTTTCTTT
j_call: TRBJ1-1
d_call: TRBD1
clone_size: -
v_call: TRBV18

cdr3_aa: CASSSPGLNYGYTF
cdr3_nt: TGTGCCAGCAGTTCCCCAGGGTTAAACTATGGCTACACCTTC
j_call: TRBJ1-2
d_call: -
clone_size: -
v_call: TRBV28

cdr3_aa: CSAAPLSALRGTDTQYF
cdr3_nt: TGCAGTGCGGCACCCCTCTCCGCCCTCAGGGGCACAGATACGCAGTATTTT
j_call: TRBJ2-3
d_call: -
clone_size: few
v_call: TRBV20-1

cdr3_aa: CASSSDRGVSYEQYF
cdr3_nt: TGTGCCAGCAGTTCAGACAGGGGAGTAAGCTACGAGCAGTACTTC
j_call: TRBJ2-7
d_call: TRBD1
clone_size: -
v_call: TRBV27

cdr3_aa: CSARRRTSGGGSTDTQYF
cdr3_nt: TGCAGTGCCCGGAGACGGACTAGCGGGGGGGGTAGCACAGATACGCAGTATTTT
j_call: TRBJ2-3
d_call: TRBD2
clone_size: few
v_call: TRBV20-1

cdr3_aa: CATSRTSGGADTQYF
cdr3_nt: TGTGCCACCAGCAGGACTAGCGGGGGTGCAGATACGCAGTATTTT
j_call: TRBJ2-3
d_call: TRBD2
clone_size: many
v_call: TRBV15

cdr3_aa: CSVEGGQDSYNEQFF
cdr3_nt: TGCAGCGTTGAAGGTGGACAGGACTCCTACAATGAGCAGTTCTTC
j_call: TRBJ2-1
d_call: TRBD1
clone_size: many
v_call: TRBV29-1

cdr3_aa: CSAIYRVDEQYF
cdr3_nt: TGCAGTGCTATCTACAGGGTTGACGAGCAGTACTTC
j_call: TRBJ2-7
d_call: -
clone_size: -
v_call: TRBV20-1

cdr3_aa: CSARETGTGYTF
cdr3_nt: TGCAGTGCTAGAGAAACGGGGACCGGCTACACCTTC
j_call: TRBJ1-2
d_call: -
clone_size: -
v_call: TRBV20-1

cdr3_aa: CSALDGYTF
cdr3_nt: TGCAGTGCCCTTGACGGCTACACCTTC
j_call: TRBJ1-2
d_call: -
clone_size: many
v_call: TRBV20-1

cdr3_aa: CSARGQGTQPQHF
cdr3_nt: TGCAGTGCTAGGGGACAGGGAACTCAGCCCCAGCATTTT
j_call: TRBJ1-5
d_call: TRBD1
clone_size: many
v_call: TRBV20-1

cdr3_aa: CAWSVPGTGGYEQYF
cdr3_nt: TGTGCCTGGAGTGTACCCGGGACAGGCGGTTACGAGCAGTACTTC
j_call: TRBJ2-7
d_call: TRBD1
clone_size: -
v_call: TRBV30

cdr3_aa: CSAAGGRATYEQYF
cdr3_nt: TGCAGCGCCGCGGGGGGGAGGGCAACCTACGAGCAGTACTTC
j_call: TRBJ2-7
d_call: TRBD2
clone_size: -
v_call: TRBV20-1

cdr3_aa: CASSLGLDRAGVKTQYF
cdr3_nt: TGCGCCAGCAGCTTGGGCCTCGACAGGGCAGGAGTAAAGACCCAGTACTTC
j_call: TRBJ2-5
d_call: TRBD1
clone_size: -
v_call: TRBV5-1

cdr3_aa: CASRRDSREQYF
cdr3_nt: TGTGCCAGCAGACGGGACAGCCGCGAGCAGTACTTC
j_call: TRBJ2-7
d_call: TRBD1
clone_size: many
v_call: TRBV6-6

cdr3_aa: CASTPVRTNGADTQYF
cdr3_nt: TGTGCCAGCACCCCGGTGCGGACAAATGGCGCAGATACGCAGTATTTT
j_call: TRBJ2-3
d_call: -
clone_size: many
v_call: TRBV7-9

cdr3_aa: CASSPSRNQETQYF
cdr3_nt: TGCGCCAGCAGCCCCTCCCGTAACCAAGAGACCCAGTACTTC
j_call: TRBJ2-5
d_call: -
clone_size: many
v_call: TRBV5-1

cdr3_aa: CSARVGQAPYSYEQYF
cdr3_nt: TGCAGTGCTAGAGTTGGTCAAGCCCCTTACAGCTACGAGCAGTACTTC
j_call: TRBJ2-7
d_call: -
clone_size: many
v_call: TRBV20-1

cdr3_aa: CASSPESETQYF
cdr3_nt: TGTGCCAGCTCACCAGAGTCAGAGACCCAGTACTTC
j_call: TRBJ2-5
d_call: -
clone_size: -
v_call: TRBV18

cdr3_aa: CATRALGSYNEQFF
cdr3_nt: TGTGCCACCAGGGCCCTGGGCTCCTACAATGAGCAGTTCTTC
j_call: TRBJ2-1
d_call: -
clone_size: many
v_call: TRBV15

cdr3_aa: CASRQGYGGELFF
cdr3_nt: TGTGCCAGCAGACAGGGGTATGGCGGGGAGCTGTTTTTT
j_call: TRBJ2-2
d_call: TRBD1
clone_size: -
v_call: TRBV12-3/TRBV12-4

cdr3_aa: CASSLESLSPLHF
cdr3_nt: TGTGCCAGCAGCTTAGAGTCACTTTCACCCCTCCACTTT
j_call: TRBJ1-6
d_call: -
clone_size: -
v_call: TRBV7-2

cdr3_aa: CASSQGQRNTEAFF
cdr3_nt: TGTGCCAGCAGCCAAGGCCAGCGGAACACTGAAGCTTTCTTT
j_call: TRBJ1-1
d_call: -
clone_size: many
v_call: TRBV4-2

cdr3_aa: CASSQVSSYNEQFF
cdr3_nt: TGTGCCAGCAGCCAGGTTTCGAGCTACAATGAGCAGTTCTTC
j_call: TRBJ2-1
d_call: -
clone_size: -
v_call: TRBV3-1

cdr3_aa: CASSVSGASTEAFF
cdr3_nt: TGTGCCAGCAGCGTATCAGGGGCGAGTACTGAAGCTTTCTTT
j_call: TRBJ1-1
d_call: -
clone_size: many
v_call: TRBV7-3

cdr3_aa: CASSLGQGDLKQFF
cdr3_nt: TGTGCCAGCAGCCTGGGACAGGGGGACCTTAAGCAGTTCTTC
j_call: TRBJ2-1
d_call: TRBD1
clone_size: few
v_call: TRBV7-2

cdr3_aa: CASTTEQTQGTEAFF
cdr3_nt: TGTGCCAGCACCACCGAGCAGACCCAGGGCACTGAAGCTTTCTTT
j_call: TRBJ1-1
d_call: -
clone_size: -
v_call: TRBV12-3/TRBV12-4

cdr3_aa: CASSSGPLEAFF
cdr3_nt: TGTGCCAGCAGCTCAGGACCGTTAGAAGCTTTCTTT
j_call: TRBJ1-1
d_call: -
clone_size: few
v_call: TRBV7-8

cdr3_aa: CASSLGREGTPSGLTNETLFF
cdr3_nt: TGTGCCAGCAGCTTGGGGCGAGAGGGGACGCCTTCGGGGTTAACTAATGAAACACTGTTTTTT
j_call: TRBJ1-4
d_call: -
clone_size: -
v_call: TRBV5-4

cdr3_aa: CSAILPGQGRSPLHF
cdr3_nt: TGCAGTGCTATCCTCCCCGGACAGGGAAGATCACCCCTCCACTTT
j_call: TRBJ1-6
d_call: TRBD1
clone_size: many
v_call: TRBV20-1

cdr3_aa: CSARGTGGTNGYTF
cdr3_nt: TGCAGTGCTAGGGGGACAGGGGGAACGAATGGCTACACCTTC
j_call: TRBJ1-2
d_call: TRBD1
clone_size: many
v_call: TRBV20-1

cdr3_aa: CATSREPGTYYGYTF
cdr3_nt: TGTGCCACCAGCAGGGAGCCCGGGACCTACTATGGCTACACCTTC
j_call: TRBJ1-2
d_call: -
clone_size: -
v_call: TRBV15